This T cell receptor (beta chain) was captured in a study of shared T cell receptors in the human thymus. With 0 bases removed from V and 5 bases from J, the gap between germline ends came to 14 bases. From germline, CDR1 is SGHDT and CDR2 YYEEEE. The CDR3 length is 15 residues. Generated by immunoSEQ multiplex PCR, the TCRdb table keeps only in-frame clones and is missing some. The data show hundreds of thousands of clones, roughly 94% seen once. The sequenced sample consisted of thymocytes. This clonotype was sampled from a human donor. This chain joins TRBV5-6 and TRBJ1-1; no definite D call. The CDR3 is CASSLAAWIRTEAFF. CDR3 DNA: TGTGCCAGCAGCTTGGCGGCATGGATTAGGACTGAAGCTTTCTTT. Full variable domain (rest looked up from reference TRBV5-6 and TRBJ1-1): DAGVTQSPTHLIKTRGQQVTLRCSPKSGHDTVSWYQQALGQGPQFIFQYYEEEERQRGNFPDRFSGHQFPNYSSELNVNALLLGDSALYLCASSLAAWIRTEAFFGQGTRLTVV.